These T cell receptor beta chains were read from a single sample in a study of early T cells in non-severe SARS-CoV-2 infection. TCRdb redid the calling of the 5' RACE reads with MiXCR, one entry per CDR3 protein. The data show approximately 69,000 distinct CDR3 sequences, with less than 15% seen just once and about 4% held by the top ten. Sequences were obtained from whole blood. Receptors originate from an adult who was a healthcare worker with PCR-confirmed SARS-CoV-2 infection or an uninfected control (not recorded which). Both conserved end residues are part of each CDR3. The D gene is left open where the match is weak. Clone size, where shown, is once, few, many, or a class for clones that have expanded.

cdr3_aa: CAISESSPGTDYGYTF; cdr3_nt: TGTGCCATCAGTGAGTCTTCGCCCGGGACGGACTATGGCTACACCTTC; d_call: NA; j_call: TRBJ1-2; clone_size: NA; v_call: TRBV10-3
cdr3_aa: CASTNGRVETQYF; cdr3_nt: TGTGCCAGCACAAATGGCAGGGTGGAGACCCAGTACTTC; d_call: NA; j_call: TRBJ2-5; clone_size: NA; v_call: TRBV28
cdr3_aa: CASSFVLAGGPVSGQYF; cdr3_nt: TGTGCCAGCAGCTTTGTACTAGCGGGAGGGCCAGTATCCGGGCAGTACTTC; d_call: TRBD2; j_call: TRBJ2-7; clone_size: few; v_call: TRBV7-2
cdr3_aa: CASSPAHTEAFF; cdr3_nt: TGTGCCAGCTCACCAGCGCACACTGAAGCTTTCTTT; d_call: NA; j_call: TRBJ1-1; clone_size: few; v_call: TRBV18
cdr3_aa: CASSLTSGSTTGELFF; cdr3_nt: TGTGCCAGCAGCCTGACTAGCGGGAGTACCACCGGGGAGCTGTTTTTT; d_call: TRBD2; j_call: TRBJ2-2; clone_size: many; v_call: TRBV3-1
cdr3_aa: CSVAFNSGAENQPQHF; cdr3_nt: TGCAGCGTCGCCTTTAATTCTGGGGCAGAAAATCAGCCCCAGCATTTT; d_call: NA; j_call: TRBJ1-5; clone_size: NA; v_call: TRBV29-1
cdr3_aa: CASSRLGTGSYNEQFF; cdr3_nt: TGTGCCAGCAGTCGACTAGGAACGGGCTCCTACAATGAGCAGTTCTTC; d_call: NA; j_call: TRBJ2-1; clone_size: many; v_call: TRBV2
cdr3_aa: CASSQDLTSGVTDTQYF; cdr3_nt: TGTGCCAGCAGCCAAGATCTGACTAGCGGAGTCACAGATACGCAGTATTTT; d_call: TRBD2; j_call: TRBJ2-3; clone_size: many; v_call: TRBV3-1
cdr3_aa: CASSPGGKTYTF; cdr3_nt: TGTGCCAGCAGTCCAGGGGGCAAGACATACACCTTC; d_call: TRBD1; j_call: TRBJ1-2; clone_size: many; v_call: TRBV12-3/TRBV12-4
cdr3_aa: CASSQEPTVYEQYF; cdr3_nt: TGTGCCAGCAGCCAAGAACCGACGGTCTACGAGCAGTACTTC; d_call: NA; j_call: TRBJ2-7; clone_size: few; v_call: TRBV4-2
cdr3_aa: CASSEGSGGSTDTQYF; cdr3_nt: TGTGCCAGCAGTGAAGGGAGCGGAGGGAGCACAGATACGCAGTATTTT; d_call: NA; j_call: TRBJ2-3; clone_size: NA; v_call: TRBV2
cdr3_aa: CSALTDSSLRGYTF; cdr3_nt: TGCAGTGCACTGACAGATTCCTCCCTGAGGGGCTACACCTTC; d_call: NA; j_call: TRBJ1-2; clone_size: many; v_call: TRBV20-1
cdr3_aa: CASSRGPGANVLTF; cdr3_nt: TGTGCCAGCTCTCGAGGGCCTGGGGCCAACGTCCTGACTTTC; d_call: NA; j_call: TRBJ2-6; clone_size: NA; v_call: TRBV2
cdr3_aa: CASSQGRDYPYNEQFF; cdr3_nt: TGTGCCAGCAGCCAAGGCCGGGACTACCCATACAATGAGCAGTTCTTC; d_call: TRBD2; j_call: TRBJ2-1; clone_size: many; v_call: TRBV4-2
cdr3_aa: CSVGAIKAGELFF; cdr3_nt: TGCAGCGTTGGGGCTATAAAGGCCGGGGAGCTGTTTTTT; d_call: NA; j_call: TRBJ2-2; clone_size: NA; v_call: TRBV29-1
cdr3_aa: CASSEVAGGPEDTQYF; cdr3_nt: TGTGCCAGCAGTGAGGTAGCGGGAGGGCCAGAAGATACGCAGTATTTT; d_call: TRBD2; j_call: TRBJ2-3; clone_size: many; v_call: TRBV6-1